Listed here are 11 T cell receptor beta chains from one sample, sequenced in a study of T cells expressing NK-cell markers. TCRdb reprocessed the 5' RACE reads, keeping one entry per CDR3 protein, no DNA. With roughly 420,000 distinct CDR3 sequences in the sample, the ten largest clones hold roughly 7.2%. Specimen: blood T cells: a sorted CD56 or NKG2C T cell subset, CD4+ or CD8+ T cells, or bulk PBMC T cells (not recorded which). Source of these receptors: a woman between 18 and 70 years old in good health.

The CDR3 here is CASSPVREQEQYF. The chain carries TRBV25-1 and TRBJ2-7; TCRdb returns TRBD1, unconfirmable since there is no DNA. The CDR3 is 13 residues long. Germline assignment: CDR1 MGHDK and CDR2 SYGVNS.

J is TRBJ2-1 and V is TRBV7-3. Germline V CDR1 and CDR2: SGHTA, FQGTGA. The CDR3 extends over 15 amino acids. CDR3 protein: CASSRTAGPYNEQFF.

J is TRBJ2-1 and V is TRBV5-1. The CDR3 runs 14 residues. Germline V CDR1 and CDR2: SGHRS, YFSETQ. CDR3 sequence: CASSLDRPYNEQFF.

The chain has TRBV10-3 and TRBJ2-7; TCRdb returns TRBD1, unconfirmable since there is no DNA. This CDR3 has 17 amino acids. Germline values: CDR1 ENHRY, CDR2 SYGVKD. CDR3 residues: CAISVDYPGTANYEQYF.

The chain is built from TRBV27 and TRBJ2-7; the D gene TCRdb calls, TRBD2, cannot be checked with no DNA. Germline V gene data show CDR1 as MNHEY and CDR2 as SMNVEV (reference sequence). This CDR3 has 14 residues. The chain's CDR3 is CASSLGGEGYEQYF.

The J gene is TRBJ2-2, the V gene TRBV4-3; the TCRdb D gene call, TRBD2, has no DNA to confirm it. This CDR3 comprises 14 residues. Germline CDR1 and CDR2: LGHNA and YSLEER. This CDR3 reads CASSQDSHTGELFF.

Here the CDR3 reads CASSQDRQGGGYTF. The V call is TRBV3-1, the J call TRBJ1-2; TCRdb names TRBD1, which stays unverified in the absence of DNA. The germline gives CDR1 LGHDT, CDR2 YNNKEL (reference sequence). This CDR3 has 14 residues.

The rearrangement joins TRBV5-1 to TRBJ2-2. The germline CDR1 and CDR2 sequences are SGHRS and YFSETQ. The length of the CDR3 is 12 residues. CDR3 residues: CASKLGDGELFF.

The chain employs TRBV30 and TRBJ2-2; as DNA is missing, the TRBD1 call by TCRdb cannot be tested. This CDR3 region has 16 residues. Germline assignment: CDR1 GTSNPN and CDR2 SVGIG (reference sequence). The CDR3 spells CAWQTDQGAITGELFF.

This sequence joins TRBV9 and TRBJ2-2. The CDR3 length is 13 residues. The germline V gene encodes CDR1 SGDLS and CDR2 YYNGEE. CDR3 residues: CASSPGFTGELFF. Full variable domain (missing parts from reference TRBV9 and TRBJ2-2): DSGVTQTPKHLITATGQRVTLRCSPRSGDLSVYWYQQSLDQGLQFLIQYYNGEERAKGNILERFSAQQFPDLHSELNLSSLELGDSALYFCASSPGFTGELFFGEGSRLTVL.

The chain combines TRBV4-3 with TRBJ2-7; as DNA is missing, the TRBD1 call by TCRdb cannot be tested. From germline, CDR1 is LGHNA and CDR2 YSLEER. This CDR3 has 19 amino acids. The CDR3 spells CASSQDWQMGRPSSYEQYF.